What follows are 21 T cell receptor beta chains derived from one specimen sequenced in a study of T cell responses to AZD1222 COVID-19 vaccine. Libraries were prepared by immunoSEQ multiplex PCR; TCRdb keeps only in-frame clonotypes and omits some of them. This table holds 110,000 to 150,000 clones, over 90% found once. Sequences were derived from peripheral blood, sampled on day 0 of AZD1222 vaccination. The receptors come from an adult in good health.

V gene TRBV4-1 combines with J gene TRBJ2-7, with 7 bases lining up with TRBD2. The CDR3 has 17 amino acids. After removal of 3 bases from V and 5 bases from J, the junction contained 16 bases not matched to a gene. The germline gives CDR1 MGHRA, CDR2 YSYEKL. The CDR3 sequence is CASSQPTAGRGENEQYF. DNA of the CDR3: TGCGCCAGCAGCCAGCCCACAGCGGGAAGGGGTGAGAACGAGCAGTACTTC.

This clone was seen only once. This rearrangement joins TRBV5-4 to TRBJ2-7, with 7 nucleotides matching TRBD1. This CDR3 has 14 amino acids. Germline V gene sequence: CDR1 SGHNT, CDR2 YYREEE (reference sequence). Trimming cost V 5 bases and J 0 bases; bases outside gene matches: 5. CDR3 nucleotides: TGTGCCAGCAGTTTTGACAGGGCCTCCTACGAGCAGTACTTC. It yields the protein CASSFDRASYEQYF.

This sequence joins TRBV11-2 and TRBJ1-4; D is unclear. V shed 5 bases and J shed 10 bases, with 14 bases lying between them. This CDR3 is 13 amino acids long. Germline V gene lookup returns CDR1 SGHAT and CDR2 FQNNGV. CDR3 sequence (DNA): TGTGCCAGCAGCCCACTGCGACGGGGAAAACTGTTTTTT. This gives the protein CASSPLRRGKLFF.

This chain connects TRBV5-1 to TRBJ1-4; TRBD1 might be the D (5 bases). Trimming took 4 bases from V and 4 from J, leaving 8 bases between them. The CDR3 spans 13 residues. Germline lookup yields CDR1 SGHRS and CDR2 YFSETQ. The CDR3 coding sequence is TGCGCCAGCAGCCAGGACAATAATGAAAAACTGTTTTTT. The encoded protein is CASSQDNNEKLFF.

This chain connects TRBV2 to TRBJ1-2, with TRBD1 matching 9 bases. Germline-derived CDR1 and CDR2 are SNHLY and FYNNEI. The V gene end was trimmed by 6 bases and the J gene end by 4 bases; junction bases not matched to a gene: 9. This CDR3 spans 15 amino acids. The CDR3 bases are TGTGCCAGCAGGCAAACCGGGACAGGGTTCTATGGCTACACCTTC. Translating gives CASRQTGTGFYGYTF.

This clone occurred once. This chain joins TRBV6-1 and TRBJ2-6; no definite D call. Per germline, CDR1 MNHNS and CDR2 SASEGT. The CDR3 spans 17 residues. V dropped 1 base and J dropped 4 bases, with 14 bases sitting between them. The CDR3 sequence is CASSEGRTTKGANVLTF. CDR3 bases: TGTGCCAGCAGTGAAGGCCGGACCACGAAGGGGGCCAACGTCCTGACTTTC.

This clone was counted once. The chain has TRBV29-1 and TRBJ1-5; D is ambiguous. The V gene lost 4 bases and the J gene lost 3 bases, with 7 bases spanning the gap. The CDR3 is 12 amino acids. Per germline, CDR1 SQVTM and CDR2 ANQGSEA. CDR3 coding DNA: TGCAGCGTTGGGTTTCCCAATCAGCCCCAGCATTTT. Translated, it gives CSVGFPNQPQHF.

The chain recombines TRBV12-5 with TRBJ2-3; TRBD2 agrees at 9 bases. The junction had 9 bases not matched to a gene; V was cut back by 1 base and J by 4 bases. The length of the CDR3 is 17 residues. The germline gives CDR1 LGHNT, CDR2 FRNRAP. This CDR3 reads CASGLEVIAGEADTQYF. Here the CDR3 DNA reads TGTGCTAGTGGTTTGGAAGTTATAGCGGGAGAGGCAGATACGCAGTATTTT.

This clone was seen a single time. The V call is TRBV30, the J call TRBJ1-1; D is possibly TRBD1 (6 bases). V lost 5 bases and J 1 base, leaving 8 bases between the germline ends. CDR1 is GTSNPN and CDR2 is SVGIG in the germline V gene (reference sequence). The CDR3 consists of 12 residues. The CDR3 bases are TGTGCCTGGGGACAGTCGAACACTGAAGCTTTCTTT. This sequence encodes CAWGQSNTEAFF.

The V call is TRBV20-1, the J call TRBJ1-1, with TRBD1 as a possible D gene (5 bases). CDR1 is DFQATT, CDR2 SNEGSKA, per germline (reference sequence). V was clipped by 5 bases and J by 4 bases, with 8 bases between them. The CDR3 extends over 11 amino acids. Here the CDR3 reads CSAHRLTEAFF. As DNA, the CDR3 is TGCAGTGCTCACAGGCTCACTGAAGCTTTCTTT.

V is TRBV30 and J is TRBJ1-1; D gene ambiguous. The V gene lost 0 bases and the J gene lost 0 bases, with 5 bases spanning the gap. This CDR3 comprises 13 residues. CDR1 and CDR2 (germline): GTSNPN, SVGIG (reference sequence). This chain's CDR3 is CAWSVQVNTEAFF. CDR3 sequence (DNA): TGTGCCTGGAGTGTCCAGGTGAACACTGAAGCTTTCTTT.

CDR3 region: CASSLDPSGTEAFF. The CDR3 nucleotides read TGTGCCAGCAGCCTTGACCCCTCCGGCACTGAAGCTTTCTTT. The rearrangement uses TRBV5-4 and TRBJ1-1; no clear D. Germline assignment: CDR1 SGHNT and CDR2 YYREEE (reference sequence). V lost 4 bases and J lost 4, with 14 bases in between. The CDR3 length is 14 residues.

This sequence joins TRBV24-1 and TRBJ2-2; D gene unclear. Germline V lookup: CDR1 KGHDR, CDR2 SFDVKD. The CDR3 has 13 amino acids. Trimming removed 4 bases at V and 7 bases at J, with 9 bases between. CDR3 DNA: TGTGCCACCAGTGAGGCGACATTCGGGGAGCTGTTTTTT. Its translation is CATSEATFGELFF.

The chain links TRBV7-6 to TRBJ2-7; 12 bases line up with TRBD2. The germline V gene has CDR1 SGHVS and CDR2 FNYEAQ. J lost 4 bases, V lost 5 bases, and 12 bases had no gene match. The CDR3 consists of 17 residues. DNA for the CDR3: TGTGCCAGCAGCCCCACTAGCGGGAGGATCCCCATTTACGAGCAGTACTTC. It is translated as CASSPTSGRIPIYEQYF.

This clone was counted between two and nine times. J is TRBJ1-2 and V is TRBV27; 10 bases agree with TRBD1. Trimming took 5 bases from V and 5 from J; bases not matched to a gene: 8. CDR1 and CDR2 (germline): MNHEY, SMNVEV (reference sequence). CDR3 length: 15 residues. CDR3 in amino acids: CASSPRDRGRYGYTF. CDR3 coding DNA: TGTGCCAGCAGTCCACGGGACAGGGGAAGATATGGCTACACCTTC.

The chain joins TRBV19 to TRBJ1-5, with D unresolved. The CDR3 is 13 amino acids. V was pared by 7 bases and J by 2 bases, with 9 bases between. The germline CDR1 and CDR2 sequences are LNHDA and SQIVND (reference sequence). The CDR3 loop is CASNDIRNQPQHF. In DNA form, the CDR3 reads TGTGCCAGTAACGACATCCGCAATCAGCCCCAGCATTTT.

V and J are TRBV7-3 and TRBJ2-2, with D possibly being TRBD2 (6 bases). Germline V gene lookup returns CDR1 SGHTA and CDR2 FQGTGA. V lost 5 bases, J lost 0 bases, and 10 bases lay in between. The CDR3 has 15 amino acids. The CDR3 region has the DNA TGTGCCAGCAGCCCGACTAGTGCGAACACCGGGGAGCTGTTTTTT. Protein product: CASSPTSANTGELFF.

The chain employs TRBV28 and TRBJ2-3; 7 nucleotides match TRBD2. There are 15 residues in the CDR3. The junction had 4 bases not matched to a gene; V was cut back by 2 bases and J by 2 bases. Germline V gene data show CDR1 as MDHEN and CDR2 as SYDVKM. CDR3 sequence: CASSLGGESTDTQYF. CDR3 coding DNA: TGTGCCAGCAGTTTAGGGGGGGAATCCACAGATACGCAGTATTTT.

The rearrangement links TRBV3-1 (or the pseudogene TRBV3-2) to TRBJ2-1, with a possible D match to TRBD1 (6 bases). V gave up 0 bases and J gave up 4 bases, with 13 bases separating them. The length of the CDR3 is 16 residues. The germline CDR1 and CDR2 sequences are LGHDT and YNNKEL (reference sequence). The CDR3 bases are TGTGCCAGCAGCCAAGATCTAAGGGGGAAGTACAATGAGCAGTTCTTC. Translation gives CASSQDLRGKYNEQFF.

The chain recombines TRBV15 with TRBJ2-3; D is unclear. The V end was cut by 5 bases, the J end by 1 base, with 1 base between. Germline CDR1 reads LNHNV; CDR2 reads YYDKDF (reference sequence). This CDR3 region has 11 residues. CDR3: CATSGTDTQYF. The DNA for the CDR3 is TGTGCCACCAGCGGCACAGATACGCAGTATTTT.

CDR3 region: CSDRQDSSYNEQFF. CDR3 DNA: TGCAGCGACAGACAGGACAGCTCCTACAATGAGCAGTTCTTC. This chain joins TRBV29-1 and TRBJ2-1; D might be TRBD1 (6 bases). The germline V gene encodes CDR1 SQVTM and CDR2 ANQGSEA. This CDR3 is built from 14 residues. V lost 7 bases, J lost 0 bases, and 13 bases lay in between.